The entry below gives a single T cell receptor beta chain sequence along with its context. The source of the sample is a study of CD8+ T cells in alopecia areata. PBMCs served as the source from which CD4+ and CD8+ T cells were sorted. As the sequencing template, cDNA was produced by extracting RNA and reverse transcribing it. The repertoire was sequenced with immunoSEQ multiplex PCR; TCRdb's copy has only in-frame clones and lacks some. Of about 140,000 clones in the sample, 50% to 60% were seen once. The germline V gene encodes CDR1 SGHNT and CDR2 YYREEE (reference sequence). This CDR3 comprises 18 residues. The J segment lost 3 bases and the V segment lost 4 bases, leaving 6 bases of the junction unmatched.

Sequences were obtained from CD4+ T cells sorted from blood. This clonotype was sampled from a human donor in good health. The chain combines TRBV5-4 with TRBJ2-6, with 14 bases matching TRBD2. Here the CDR3 reads CASSPGLAGAGGANVLTF. The DNA for the CDR3 is TGTGCCAGCAGCCCGGGACTAGCGGGAGCTGGTGGGGCCAACGTCCTGACTTTC.